Sequencing of this TCR beta chain was carried out in a study of siplizumab effects on memory and regulatory T cells. General study results and limits: A mean of around 69% of mappable alloreactive CD4+ clones were Treg-derived with siplizumab, compared with roughly 25% in controls.

A note on this clone: Antigen specificity is unknown.

CDR3 length equals 12 residues. V lost 8 bases and J lost 8, with 15 bases in between. Germline assignment: CDR1 SNHLY and CDR2 FYNNEI. Each sample contributed roughly 100,000 TCR templates to the assay. TCRdb's copy holds only in-frame clones and misses some; the assay was immunoSEQ multiplex PCR. The sample carries more than 85,000 clones, 80% to 95% recorded once. The sample taken for sequencing was CD4+ T cells sorted from blood. The sequence came from a human donor in good health. Some clones in this sample may be carry-over from other donors' samples. The chain has TRBV2 and TRBJ1-1; D may be TRBD1 (5 bases). CDR3: CASRTREIEAFF. CDR3 DNA sequence: TGTGCCAGCCGGACAAGGGAGATAGAAGCTTTCTTT.